The 19 T cell receptor beta chains below all came from one sample that was sequenced in a study of PD-1 blockade in classical Hodgkin lymphoma. Here immunoSEQ multiplex PCR was the method, and the copy in TCRdb shows in-frame clones only, minus some. The sample contains about 30,000 clones, under 95% of which appear only once. Time point denoted: newly diagnosed, previously untreated cHL patient sample. Sequencing was performed on peripheral blood mononuclear cells (PBMCs). All receptors derive from a human donor with classical Hodgkin lymphoma.

The gene calls are TRBV7-2 and TRBJ1-5, with a possible D match to TRBD1 (5 bases). The germline CDR1 and CDR2 sequences are SGHTA and FQGNSA. Trimming stripped 5 bases from V and 9 bases from J, with 17 bases between. CDR3 length equals 14 residues. For the CDR3, the DNA is TGTGCCAGCAGCGTGACAGTTGAGGGCTCGCCCCAGCATTTT. Residues: CASSVTVEGSPQHF.

The chain carries TRBV5-6 and TRBJ2-2; 8 nucleotides agree with TRBD1. Trimming cost V 0 bases and J 1 base; bases outside gene matches: 8. This CDR3 has 18 residues. Germline assignment: CDR1 SGHDT and CDR2 YYEEEE. CDR3 amino acids: CASSLALGDRKNTGELFF. Here the CDR3 DNA reads TGTGCCAGCAGCTTGGCCCTTGGGGACAGGAAGAACACCGGGGAGCTGTTTTTT.

The chain links TRBV5-4 to TRBJ2-7; possible D gene TRBD1, 6 bases. Trimming removed 5 bases from V and 0 bases from J, with 15 bases in between. CDR1 SGHNT and CDR2 YYREEE come from the germline V gene (reference sequence). There are 15 residues in the CDR3. The CDR3 sequence is CASRFQGSRSYEQYF. DNA of the CDR3: TGTGCCAGCAGATTTCAGGGGTCCCGCTCCTACGAGCAGTACTTC.

The chain's CDR3 is CASSPIAGVGIVGEQFF. The CDR3 DNA reads TGCGCCAGCAGCCCTATAGCAGGGGTGGGGATAGTCGGTGAGCAGTTCTTC. This chain uses TRBV5-1 with TRBJ2-1, with a weak D call TRBD1 (6 bases). V was clipped by 4 bases and J by 9 bases, with 26 bases between them. CDR1 and CDR2 from the germline V gene are SGHRS and YFSETQ. This CDR3 spans 17 amino acids.

CDR3 nucleotide sequence: TGTGCCAGCAGTTTGTTTGGCGGTAATCAGCCCCAGCATTTT. The encoded protein is CASSLFGGNQPQHF. V and J are TRBV28 and TRBJ1-5, with D unresolved. This CDR3 is 14 amino acids long. Trimming pared 3 bases from V and 4 bases from J, leaving 10 bases between. Germline-derived CDR1 and CDR2 are MDHEN and SYDVKM.

This chain links TRBV6-1 with TRBJ2-2; perhaps TRBD2 as D (5 bases). Per germline, CDR1 MNHNS and CDR2 SASEGT. CDR3 length: 15 residues. Trimming pared 6 bases from V and 5 bases from J, leaving 16 bases between. CDR3 coding DNA: TGTGCCAGCAGGGTCCTAGCTTCTCCAACCGGGGAGCTGTTTTTT. Protein product: CASRVLASPTGELFF.

The rearrangement uses TRBV4-3 and TRBJ1-4, with 7 bases aligning to TRBD1. The CDR3 loop spans 16 amino acids. Looked up from germline, CDR1 is LGHNA and CDR2 is YSLEER. V lost 4 bases and J lost 3; bases outside the gene matches: 8. The DNA for the CDR3 is TGCGCCAGCAGCCCCTGGGGGACAGACTCTAATGAAAAACTGTTTTTT. This translates into CASSPWGTDSNEKLFF.

This clone has just one count. The CDR3 sequence: CSARESGEQYF. The CDR3 DNA is TGCAGTGCCAGGGAAAGTGGCGAGCAGTACTTC. This chain connects TRBV20-1 to TRBJ2-7; a possible D gene is TRBD1 (5 bases). There are 11 residues in the CDR3. The germline CDR1 and CDR2 sequences are DFQATT and SNEGSKA (reference sequence). V was cut by 6 bases and J by 6 bases, with 12 bases left in between.

The chain employs TRBV4-2 and TRBJ1-3; D gene unclear. Germline V gene sequence: CDR1 LGHNA, CDR2 YNFKEQ. There are 15 residues in the CDR3. Trimming took off 0 bases at V and 0 bases at J, with 6 bases between the two ends. The CDR3, as DNA: TGTGCCAGCAGCCAAGATCCGTCCTCTGGAAACACCATATATTTT. Translated, it gives CASSQDPSSGNTIYF.

The chain joins TRBV18 to TRBJ1-1, with D perhaps TRBD1 (5 bases). Deletions cut 7 bases from V and 0 bases from J, with 18 bases between. The CDR3 runs to 16 residues. Looked up from germline, CDR1 is KGHSH and CDR2 is LQKENI. CDR3 residues: CASFLVRGGMNTEAFF. In DNA form, the CDR3 reads TGTGCCAGCTTCCTCGTTAGGGGAGGCATGAACACTGAAGCTTTCTTT.

This chain links TRBV28 with TRBJ2-5; the match to TRBD1 covers 8 bases. The J segment lost 5 bases and the V segment lost 3 bases, leaving 11 bases of the junction unmatched. Germline CDR1 and CDR2: MDHEN and SYDVKM. The CDR3 is made up of 16 amino acids. DNA of the CDR3: TGTGCCAGCAGTTTCACCGGGACAGGCCGTGGGGAGACCCAGTACTTC. Translated: CASSFTGTGRGETQYF.

The chain couples TRBV27 to TRBJ2-1; 14 bases match TRBD2. In germline, CDR1 is MNHEY, CDR2 SMNVEV (reference sequence). This CDR3 contains 15 residues. V gave up 5 bases and J gave up 6 bases; unmatched junction bases: 3. CDR3 amino acids: CASSAGTSGGNEQFF. DNA for the CDR3: TGTGCCAGCAGTGCCGGGACTAGCGGGGGCAATGAGCAGTTCTTC.

This rearrangement joins TRBV28 to TRBJ1-5; D not resolved. V was clipped by 7 bases and J by 1 base, with 8 bases between them. The CDR3 extends over 13 amino acids. Germline V CDR1 and CDR2: MDHEN, SYDVKM. The CDR3 reads CASKSDSNQPQHF. CDR3 DNA: TGTGCCAGCAAGAGTGACAGCAATCAGCCCCAGCATTTT.

This clone was counted once. V is TRBV9 and J is TRBJ1-1, with D tentatively TRBD1 (5 bases). This CDR3 region has 16 residues. V gave up 4 bases and J gave up 0 bases, with 16 bases separating them. CDR1 and CDR2 (germline): SGDLS, YYNGEE. DNA for the CDR3: TGTGCCAGCAGCCGAAATCCGACAGAGATGAACACTGAAGCTTTCTTT. This translates into CASSRNPTEMNTEAFF. The full variable domain, rest sourced from reference TRBV9 and TRBJ1-1, is DSGVTQTPKHLITATGQRVTLRCSPRSGDLSVYWYQQSLDQGLQFLIQYYNGEERAKGNILERFSAQQFPDLHSELNLSSLELGDSALYFCASSRNPTEMNTEAFFGQGTRLTVV.

This chain connects TRBV5-1 to TRBJ2-7, with a weak D call TRBD1 (6 bases). Germline lookup yields CDR1 SGHRS and CDR2 YFSETQ. Trimming took off 0 bases at V and 4 bases at J, with 14 bases between the two ends. CDR3 size: 15 residues. The CDR3 region is CASSLAMQGMYEQYF. The CDR3 DNA sequence: TGCGCCAGCAGCTTGGCGATGCAGGGGATGTACGAGCAGTACTTC.

The chain carries TRBV4-1 and TRBJ2-7; D is uncertain. The V end was cut by 1 base, the J end by 1 base, with 8 bases between. CDR3 length: 14 residues. CDR1 and CDR2 (germline): MGHRA, YSYEKL. The CDR3: CASSQAEMSYEQYF. The CDR3 nucleotides read TGCGCCAGCAGCCAAGCAGAGATGTCCTACGAGCAGTACTTC.

The CDR3 bases are TGTGCCAGCAGCCAGGGTACAGGGGGGCGTTTGACTTTCTTT. Protein product: CASSQGTGGRLTFF. The chain links TRBV7-9 to TRBJ1-1, with 8 bases identical to TRBD1. Germline V gene lookup returns CDR1 SEHNR and CDR2 FQNEAQ (reference sequence). CDR3 size: 14 residues. Germline trimming cut 5 bases from V and 12 bases from J; bases unmatched to any gene: 14.

V gene TRBV5-6 combines with J gene TRBJ1-2; D is perhaps TRBD1 (5 bases). The CDR3 length is 16 residues. The germline CDR1 and CDR2 sequences are SGHDT and YYEEEE. V lost 0 bases to trimming and J lost 5 bases, with 17 bases between them. In nucleotides, the CDR3 is TGTGCCAGCAGCTTGGGCGTGCAGGGTGTGAGTTATGGCTACACCTTC. Residues: CASSLGVQGVSYGYTF.

This chain uses TRBV7-6 with TRBJ2-1; 7 nucleotides match TRBD2. V lost 4 bases and J lost 4; bases outside the gene matches: 16. From germline, CDR1 is SGHVS and CDR2 FNYEAQ. The CDR3 runs 18 residues. CDR3 residues: CASSSRLAADPEYNEQFF. CDR3 coding DNA: TGTGCCAGCAGCTCCCGTCTAGCGGCCGACCCAGAATACAATGAGCAGTTCTTC.